Listed below are T cell receptor beta chains from one sample, sequenced in a study of OX40 agonist ivuxolimab in advanced cancers. Sequencing used immunoSEQ multiplex PCR; TCRdb keeps in-frame clones, though not all of them. Here the sample spans more than 70,000 clones, roughly 91% being singletons. The sample consisted of CD4+ or CD8+ T cells sorted from blood, taken in a trial of the OX40 agonist ivuxolimab. The receptors were sampled from an adult with an advanced solid tumor such as melanoma, head and neck, liver or kidney cancer. The CDR3 runs from the conserved cysteine through the conserved F or W. D genes are given only for firm matches. The size field is filled for only some rows; it gives once, few, many or a size class.

TRBV5-1	TRBJ2-7	NA	NA	TGCGCCAGCAGTCTTACTCCGGCGGGACAGCGATACTACGAGCAGTACTTC	CASSLTPAGQRYYEQYF
TRBV9	TRBJ2-1	NA	NA	TGTGCCAGCAGCCCCCCGCCCCCTACTAGAGGCGGTGAGCAGTTCTTC	CASSPPPPTRGGEQFF
TRBV10-2	TRBJ1-1	NA	NA	TGCGCCAGCAGTGAGGGGGGGGCGAACACTGAAGCTTTCTTT	CASSEGGANTEAFF
TRBV7-8	TRBJ2-3	NA	NA	TGTGCCAGCAGCTTGCGTATTGGCACAGATACGCAGTATTTT	CASSLRIGTDTQYF
TRBV28	TRBJ1-4	NA	NA	TGTGCCAGCAGCCCGATGACAACTAATGAAAAACTGTTTTTT	CASSPMTTNEKLFF
TRBV28	TRBJ2-1	NA	NA	TGTGCCAGCACCTCTAGAGTAATTCTAAATAACGAGCAGTTCTTC	CASTSRVILNNEQFF
TRBV4-1	TRBJ1-2	NA	NA	TGCGCCAGCAGCGCTCATCGGGGCAGTAGGGCTCCCGATTTC	CASSAHRGSRAPDF
TRBV11-2	TRBJ2-7	NA	NA	TGTGCCAGCAGCTGGGGTGGGGGGCGCGGCGAGCAGTACTTC	CASSWGGGRGEQYF
TRBV5-1	TRBJ1-6	NA	TRBD1	TGCGCCAGCAGCTTCGCGACAGGGAATAATTCACCCCTCCACTTT	CASSFATGNNSPLHF
TRBV19	TRBJ1-5	NA	NA	TGTGCCAGTAAGCCTCTGAGTGACAATCAGCCCCAGCATTTT	CASKPLSDNQPQHF
TRBV5-4	TRBJ2-7	NA	TRBD1	TGTGCCAGCAGAGGACAGGGGGCCTACGAGCAGTACTTC	CASRGQGAYEQYF
TRBV2	TRBJ2-5	NA	NA	TGTGCCAGCAGCTTGACAGACGAAGGGACCCAGTACTTC	CASSLTDEGTQYF
TRBV27	TRBJ1-1	NA	NA	TGTGCCAGCAGTTTATCGGGTGGTACTGAAGCTTTCTTT	CASSLSGGTEAFF
TRBV4-3	TRBJ2-3	NA	TRBD1	TGCGCCAGCAGCCAAGATTCCCCGGGACAGGGGCCAGATACGCAGTATTTT	CASSQDSPGQGPDTQYF
TRBV11-2	TRBJ1-1	NA	NA	TGTGCCAGCAGCCCCTACAGGAATGAAGCTTTCTTT	CASSPYRNEAFF
TRBV23-1	TRBJ2-3	NA	NA	TGCGCCAGCAGTCCTCGGACGGGTAGCACAGATACGCAGTATTTT	CASSPRTGSTDTQYF
TRBV19	TRBJ1-1	few	NA	TGTGCCAGTAGTATCGCAGGTCCCAGCACTGAAGCTTTCTTT	CASSIAGPSTEAFF
TRBV29-1	TRBJ1-2	NA	TRBD1	TGCAGCGCCACAGGGGGAGGACAGGGGGCCAGAGGCTATGGCTACACCTTC	CSATGGGQGARGYGYTF
TRBV4-3	TRBJ1-2	NA	NA	TGCGCCAGCAGCCAAGATTGGCAGGGACAAGCTAACTATGGCTACACCTTC	CASSQDWQGQANYGYTF
TRBV2	TRBJ2-4	NA	NA	TGTGCCAGCCTTAGGAGCCTGATGCTAGCCAAAAACATTCAGTACTTC	CASLRSLMLAKNIQYF
TRBV4-3	TRBJ2-7	NA	TRBD2	TGCGCCAGCAGCCCAGGGGCGGGGGGCTACGAGCAGTACTTC	CASSPGAGGYEQYF
TRBV5-4	TRBJ2-7	NA	TRBD2	TGTGCCAGCAGCCCATCGACTAGCGGGGGCTTCCCCCTAGACGAGCAGTACTTC	CASSPSTSGGFPLDEQYF
TRBV6-7	TRBJ1-2	NA	TRBD1	TGTGCCAGCAGTCCATCGACAGGGGTGGCCTATGGCTACACCTTC	CASSPSTGVAYGYTF
TRBV5-8	TRBJ1-2	once	NA	TGTGCCAGCAGCCGCACCGGGACCCCTACCCCCACAACTTATGGCTACACCTTC	CASSRTGTPTPTTYGYTF
TRBV28	TRBJ2-7	NA	TRBD1	TGTGCCAGCAGTTCCAGGACAGGGTACGAGCAGTACTTC	CASSSRTGYEQYF
TRBV27	TRBJ2-2	NA	NA	TGTGCCAGCAGTACCCACACGACCGGGGAGCTGTTTTTT	CASSTHTTGELFF
TRBV5-4	TRBJ2-7	NA	TRBD1	TGTGCCAGCAGCCCGAGGACAGGGCAAAGCCGAGAGCAGTACTTC	CASSPRTGQSREQYF
TRBV19	TRBJ1-2	NA	NA	TGTGCCAGTAGTAACTTGGGGGAGGGCTATGGCTACACCTTC	CASSNLGEGYGYTF